This T cell receptor beta chain came from a study of breast tumors, draining lymph nodes, adjacent tissues. The study, taken as a whole, reports: Findings are consistent with lymph node origin and intratumoral expansion of most tumor T cells.

The lymph nodes were axillary draining lymph nodes from breast cancer patients. A single record per CDR3 protein comes from TCRdb applying MiXCR to the multiplex PCR reads. Of 140,000 or so distinct CDR3 sequences in the sample, 30% to 35% are singletons; the top ten hold 2.3%. Notes on this clonotype: Its target is not known. Just one base apart from a much larger clone, this may be a read error.

The source is a female donor with breast cancer. Some clones in this sample may be carry-over from other donors' samples. Sequenced material: axillary lymph node tissue.

The chain's CDR3 is CTSSPTGTVGNQPQHF. CDR3 nucleotide sequence: TGTACCAGCTCACCAACCGGGACAGTCGGCAATCAGCCCCAGCATTTT. The rearrangement joins TRBV18 to TRBJ1-5; 7 positions match TRBD1. The CDR3 is made up of 16 amino acids. Germline loops: CDR1 KGHSH, CDR2 LQKENI.